These 21 T cell receptor beta chains were all obtained from the same sample, sequenced in a study of CD8+ T cells in alopecia areata. RNA was extracted and reverse transcribed into cDNA as the sequencing template. Produced via immunoSEQ multiplex PCR; TCRdb's table is partial and in-frame only. The table has 100,000 to 150,000 clones, 35% to 40% seen once. Source material: CD4+ T cells sorted from blood. Source of these receptors: a human donor with alopecia areata.

This clone was picked up a small number of times. This sequence joins TRBV29-1 and TRBJ1-1, with 10 positions matching TRBD1. The V gene end was trimmed by 7 bases and the J gene end by 1 base; junction bases not matched to a gene: 3. There are 13 residues in the CDR3. Germline CDR1 and CDR2: SQVTM and ANQGSEA. For the CDR3, the DNA is TGCAGCGGGGACAGGGGTACGAACACTGAAGCTTTCTTT. It yields the protein CSGDRGTNTEAFF.

This chain connects TRBV29-1 to TRBJ2-3; unclear D gene. V was pared by 5 bases and J by 4 bases, with 13 bases between. Germline CDR1 and CDR2: SQVTM and ANQGSEA. CDR3 length: 13 residues. The CDR3 reads CSVQGPRSDTQYF. The CDR3 nucleotides read TGCAGCGTTCAAGGACCCCGGTCAGATACGCAGTATTTT.

This rearrangement joins TRBV7-2 to TRBJ2-1; tentatively, D is TRBD1 or TRBD2 (5 bases each). The V gene lost 3 bases and the J gene lost 9 bases, with 18 bases spanning the gap. Germline V gives CDR1 SGHTA, CDR2 FQGNSA. The CDR3 has 15 amino acids. This chain's CDR3 is CASSLLGDARSEQFF. CDR3 in DNA: TGTGCCAGCAGCTTGCTGGGGGACGCGCGCAGTGAGCAGTTCTTC.

This clone occurred a few times. V gene TRBV29-1 combines with J gene TRBJ1-1; no clear D. The CDR3 consists of 15 residues. Deletions cut 1 base from V and 2 bases from J, with 14 bases between. Germline V lookup: CDR1 SQVTM, CDR2 ANQGSEA. CDR3 amino acids: CSVEGGAARNTEAFF. CDR3 in DNA: TGCAGCGTTGAAGGTGGTGCAGCGAGAAACACTGAAGCTTTCTTT. Using reference TRBV29-1 and TRBJ1-1 for the parts outside the CDR3, the full variable domain is SAVISQKPSRDICQRGTSLTIQCQVDSQVTMMFWYRQQPGQSLTLIATANQGSEATYESGFVIDKFPISRPNLTFSTLTVSNMSPEDSSIYLCSVEGGAARNTEAFFGQGTRLTVV.

The V gene is TRBV29-1, the J gene TRBJ1-2, with D hard to call. Trimming shortened V by 3 bases and J by 5 bases, and 10 bases separated the two germline ends. The CDR3 has 12 residues. Germline values: CDR1 SQVTM, CDR2 ANQGSEA. The CDR3 loop reads CSVEGTWYGYTF. The CDR3 region has the DNA TGCAGCGTTGAGGGAACTTGGTATGGCTACACCTTC.

The chain has TRBV9 and TRBJ1-2; D is undetermined. CDR3 length equals 15 residues. Trimming took 4 bases from V and 3 from J, leaving 16 bases between them. Germline CDR1 is SGDLS and CDR2 is YYNGEE. The CDR3 DNA reads as TGTGCCAGCAGCCCCCACAACGCCGGGGACTATGGCTACACCTTC. Its translation is CASSPHNAGDYGYTF.

This chain uses TRBV4-1 with TRBJ1-1; a possible D gene is TRBD1 (6 bases). The CDR3 spans 14 residues. CDR1 is MGHRA, CDR2 YSYEKL, per germline. V was shortened by 6 bases and J by 0 bases, with 11 bases between the two germline ends. Here the CDR3 reads CASRFTGMNTEAFF. The CDR3 bases are TGCGCCAGCAGATTTACAGGGATGAACACTGAAGCTTTCTTT.

This clone was recorded only once. This chain uses TRBV6-1 with TRBJ2-3; D is undetermined. V was shortened by 2 bases and J by 0 bases, with 9 bases between the two germline ends. CDR1 and CDR2 (germline): MNHNS, SASEGT. The CDR3 length is 15 residues. CDR3 nucleotides: TGTGCCAGCAGTGAACAGCGCCCGAGCACAGATACGCAGTATTTT. It yields the protein CASSEQRPSTDTQYF.

The V gene is TRBV4-3, the J gene TRBJ2-3; 7 bases line up with TRBD1. V lost 1 base to trimming and J lost 7 bases; unmatched junction nucleotides: 20. The CDR3 has 19 residues. Germline CDR1 reads LGHNA; CDR2 reads YSLEER. The CDR3 nucleotides read TGCGCCAGCAGCCAAGGACCGCGACAGGGCTCTTTCCAATTATATACGCAGTATTTT. Amino acid sequence: CASSQGPRQGSFQLYTQYF.

This clone was seen a handful of times. This sequence joins TRBV30 and TRBJ2-5, with 8 bases matching TRBD1. The junction had 10 bases not matched to a gene; V was cut back by 5 bases and J by 5 bases. Germline V lookup: CDR1 GTSNPN, CDR2 SVGIG (reference sequence). This CDR3 spans 14 amino acids. CDR3 DNA sequence: TGTGCCTGGGAGAGGACAGGGATTGGTGAGACCCAGTACTTC. This encodes CAWERTGIGETQYF. The whole variable domain, remainder taken from reference TRBV30 and TRBJ2-5, is SQTIHQWPATLVQPVGSPLSLECTVEGTSNPNLYWYRQAAGRGLQLLFYSVGIGQISSEVPQNLSASRPQDRQFILSSKKLLLSDSGFYLCAWERTGIGETQYFGPGTRLLVL.

Of note for this clone: The sample carries other DNA sequences with the same CDR3. This sequence joins TRBV5-1 and TRBJ2-5; 10 bases are a match to TRBD1. Trimming at V came to 0 bases and at J to 5 bases, leaving 4 bases not matched to a gene. Per germline, CDR1 SGHRS and CDR2 YFSETQ. The CDR3 has 15 amino acids. CDR3 loop: CASSLGQGARETQYF. DNA of the CDR3: TGCGCCAGCAGCTTGGGACAGGGGGCGCGGGAGACCCAGTACTTC.

This chain uses TRBV30 with TRBJ2-3; D gene unclear. Trimming left V 8 bases short and J 0 bases short, with 15 bases between. The CDR3 runs 14 residues. Looked up from germline, CDR1 is GTSNPN and CDR2 is SVGIG (reference sequence). CDR3 sequence (DNA): TGTGCCCCCGCGAGAGCGACTAGCACAGATACGCAGTATTTT. This encodes CAPARATSTDTQYF.

This clone has more than one count but fewer than ten. The chain couples TRBV29-1 to TRBJ1-6; weak D call: TRBD1 (5 bases). Looked up from germline, CDR1 is SQVTM and CDR2 is ANQGSEA. Trimming removed 7 bases from V and 7 bases from J, with 14 bases in between. This CDR3 is built from 13 residues. CDR3 residues: CSARDGLNSPLHF. The CDR3 DNA follows: TGCAGCGCCAGGGACGGACTAAATTCACCCCTCCACTTT.

The rearrangement uses TRBV15 and TRBJ1-4, with no clear D. The CDR3 sequence is 12 residues long. Germline V gives CDR1 LNHNV, CDR2 YYDKDF (reference sequence). Trimming cost V 2 bases and J 8 bases, with 6 bases left between them. CDR3: CATSRNTEKLFF. As DNA, the CDR3 is TGTGCCACCAGCAGAAACACGGAAAAACTGTTTTTT.

In its sample, this clone was seen a few times. The chain combines TRBV29-1 with TRBJ2-1; 10 bases map to TRBD2. The ends lost 4 bases at V and 6 bases at J; junction bases unmatched: 6. This CDR3 contains 14 residues. CDR1 SQVTM and CDR2 ANQGSEA come from the germline V gene. Here the CDR3 DNA reads TGCAGCGTTGTCCCTAGCGGGAGTCCCAATGAGCAGTTCTTC. Translating gives CSVVPSGSPNEQFF.

The genes are TRBV30 and TRBJ2-6; no clear D. V lost 6 bases and J 0 bases, leaving 15 bases between the germline ends. The CDR3 sequence is 16 residues long. Germline lookup yields CDR1 GTSNPN and CDR2 SVGIG (reference sequence). The CDR3: CACSEAPGSGANVLTF. CDR3 nucleotide sequence: TGTGCCTGCTCCGAGGCCCCGGGCTCTGGGGCCAACGTCCTGACTTTC.

The chain links TRBV4-3 to TRBJ2-7; 9 bases align to TRBD2. Germline assignment: CDR1 LGHNA and CDR2 YSLEER. The CDR3 covers 19 residues. Losses at the gene ends were 3 bases for V and 3 bases for J; bases not matched to a gene: 18. The CDR3 nucleotides are TGCGCCAGCAGCCAGAACGCACAATGGGGACTAGCAGCTAACTACGAGCAGTACTTC. The encoded protein is CASSQNAQWGLAANYEQYF.

This clone was detected a few times. The chain recombines TRBV5-1 with TRBJ2-2; no clear D gene. Trimming removed 4 bases at V and 6 bases at J, with 10 bases between. Germline CDR1 and CDR2: SGHRS and YFSETQ. This CDR3 has 13 residues. In nucleotides, the CDR3 is TGCGCCAGCAGCCTAGACATCGCCGGGGAGCTGTTTTTT. Translation: CASSLDIAGELFF.

The CDR3 nucleotides are TGTGCCAGCAGCCCTAGGGACACCGTCGGGCAGTACTTC. This gives the protein CASSPRDTVGQYF. V gene TRBV7-9 combines with J gene TRBJ2-7; possible D gene TRBD1, 6 bases. CDR1 and CDR2 (germline): SEHNR, FQNEAQ (reference sequence). The length of the CDR3 is 13 residues. V was clipped by 5 bases and J by 9 bases, with 17 bases between them.

The table lists this clone with a few counts. This rearrangement joins TRBV29-1 to TRBJ2-7; the match to TRBD1 covers 8 bases. The DNA matches TRBJ2-5 better at its end, which makes the J call doubtful. The CDR3 is 14 residues long. CDR1 and CDR2 from the germline V gene are SQVTM and ANQGSEA. CDR3 nucleotide sequence: TGCAGCGTTGAATGGAACAGGGGGGAAGAGACCCAGTACTTC. This sequence encodes CSVEWNRGEETQYF.

This clone came up a few times. This chain uses TRBV11-1 with TRBJ2-1, with D possibly matching TRBD1 (6 bases). Trimming removed 3 bases at V and 14 bases at J, with 14 bases between. The CDR3 covers 12 residues. In germline, CDR1 is SGHAT, CDR2 FQDESV (reference sequence). Written as DNA, the CDR3 is TGTGCCAGCAGCTTGAACAGGGATTTGGAGTTCTTC. Translated: CASSLNRDLEFF.